This T cell receptor (beta chain) was recorded in a study of blood T cell repertoires in COVID-19. The overall study: Sites in the United States, Italy and Spain provided acute and convalescent COVID-19 samples.

Original data processing: From reference gene primer amplification, estimates of nucleated cell counts were derived. The assay was immunoSEQ multiplex PCR, and TCRdb's table has in-frame clones only and misses some. V, J and clone size were drawn from that table, and D and trimming were deduced from the DNA. The table includes approximately 160,000 clones, more than 70% detected once. This TCR derives from a man in his late teens or twenties with active or convalescent COVID-19. Sequencing used peripheral blood.

CDR3 nucleotides: TGTGCCAGTAGTATGGGGGGGCTGAACACTGAAGCTTTCTTT. Amino acid sequence: CASSMGGLNTEAFF. The chain is built from TRBV19 and TRBJ1-1; a possible D gene is TRBD1 (6 bases). The CDR3 totals 14 residues. Trimming left V 3 bases short and J 0 bases short, with 8 bases between. CDR1 is LNHDA, CDR2 SQIVND, per germline (reference sequence).